A single sample gave rise to the 5 T cell receptor beta chains below, sequenced in a study of blood T cell repertoires in COVID-19. Only in-frame clones appear in the TCRdb table, and some are missing; sequencing was by immunoSEQ multiplex PCR. The sample contains roughly 440,000 clones, about 87% of which appear only once. The sample taken for sequencing was peripheral blood. The receptors come from a woman in her 50s with COVID-19, enrolled during active disease.

This clone was observed at least ten times. This rearrangement joins TRBV28 to TRBJ1-2; maybe TRBD1 (5 bases). CDR3 length equals 11 residues. The V gene's germline CDR1 is MDHEN and CDR2 SYDVKM. V shed 9 bases and J shed 4 bases, with 9 bases lying between them. The CDR3 here is CASRGSYGYTF. As DNA, the CDR3 is TGTGCCAGTAGGGGTAGCTATGGCTACACCTTC.

V and J are TRBV10-1 and TRBJ1-6; D uncertain. Germline assignment: CDR1 WNHNN and CDR2 SYGVQD (reference sequence). The CDR3 covers 13 residues. V gave up 6 bases and J gave up 6 bases, with 9 bases separating them. The CDR3 spells CASSPWLNSPLHF. The DNA of the CDR3 is TGCGCCAGCAGCCCATGGCTTAATTCACCCCTCCACTTT.

The chain has TRBV9 and TRBJ1-1, with D maybe TRBD1 (6 bases). This CDR3 has 15 amino acids. CDR1 is SGDLS and CDR2 is YYNGEE in the germline V gene. Trimming took 4 bases from V and 0 from J, leaving 13 bases between them. CDR3 DNA sequence: TGTGCCAGCAGCCCAAGGGGGGGGATGAACACTGAAGCTTTCTTT. Its protein is CASSPRGGMNTEAFF.

This chain uses TRBV5-6 with TRBJ1-2; a possible D gene is TRBD1 (6 bases). This CDR3 has 13 amino acids. Trimming pared 5 bases from V and 5 bases from J, leaving 13 bases between. Germline V gene lookup returns CDR1 SGHDT and CDR2 YYEEEE. CDR3 protein: CASRSQGSYGYTF. The CDR3 nucleotides are TGTGCCAGCAGGTCACAGGGCTCATATGGCTACACCTTC.

This rearrangement joins TRBV21-1 to TRBJ2-7; the table's D call of TRBD1 was not tested on the DNA. TRBV21-1 is flagged as a pseudogene. The CDR3 sequence is 16 residues long. The CDR3: CASNFLNPGQGPEQYF. The CDR3 DNA reads as TGTGCCAGCAACTTCTTAAACCCGGGACAGGGTCCCGAGCAGTACTTC.